This T cell receptor (beta chain) derives from a study of T cell changes during pregnancy in multiple sclerosis. Profiled with immunoSEQ multiplex PCR; TCRdb holds only in-frame clones, not every one. The sample records under 60,000 clones, 92% being singletons. The germline gives CDR1 SQVTM, CDR2 ANQGSEA. The CDR3 covers 13 residues. J was trimmed by 4 bases and V by 6 bases; bases with no gene match: 7. This sequence originates from a female donor with multiple sclerosis, enrolled in a pregnancy study. The material was CD4+ T cells from peripheral blood mononuclear cells, obtained after pregnancy. This chain connects TRBV29-1 to TRBJ1-1, with 8 bases aligning to TRBD1. The CDR3 DNA is TGCAGCGTCCAGACAGGGGAAGGCACTGAAGCTTTCTTT. Protein sequence: CSVQTGEGTEAFF.